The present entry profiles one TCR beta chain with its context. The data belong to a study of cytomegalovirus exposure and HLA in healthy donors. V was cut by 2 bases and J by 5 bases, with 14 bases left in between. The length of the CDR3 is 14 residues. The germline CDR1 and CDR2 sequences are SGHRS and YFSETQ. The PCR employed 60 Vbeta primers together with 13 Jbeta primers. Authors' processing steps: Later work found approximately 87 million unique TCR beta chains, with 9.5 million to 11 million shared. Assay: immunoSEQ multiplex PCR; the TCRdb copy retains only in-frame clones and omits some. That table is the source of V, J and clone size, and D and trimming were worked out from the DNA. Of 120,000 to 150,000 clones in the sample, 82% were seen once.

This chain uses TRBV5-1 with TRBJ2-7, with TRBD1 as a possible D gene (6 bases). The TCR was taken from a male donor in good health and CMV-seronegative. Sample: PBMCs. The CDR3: CASSFPRGEDEQYF. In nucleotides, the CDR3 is TGCGCCAGCAGCTTCCCCAGGGGCGAGGACGAGCAGTACTTC.